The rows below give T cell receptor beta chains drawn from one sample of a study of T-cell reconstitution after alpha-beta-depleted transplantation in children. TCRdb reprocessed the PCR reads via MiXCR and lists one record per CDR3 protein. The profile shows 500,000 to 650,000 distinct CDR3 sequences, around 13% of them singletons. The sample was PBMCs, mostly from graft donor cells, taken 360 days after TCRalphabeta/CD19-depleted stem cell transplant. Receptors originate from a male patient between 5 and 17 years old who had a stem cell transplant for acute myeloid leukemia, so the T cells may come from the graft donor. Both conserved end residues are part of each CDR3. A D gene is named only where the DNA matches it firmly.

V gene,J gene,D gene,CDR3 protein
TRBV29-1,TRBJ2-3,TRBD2,CSVEPGGGDTQYF
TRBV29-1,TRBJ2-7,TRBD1,CSVLRTGTGGIRAYEQYF
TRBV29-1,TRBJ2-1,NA,CSVEDPPANEQFF
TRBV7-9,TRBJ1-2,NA,CASSSHEGDPGDYGYTF
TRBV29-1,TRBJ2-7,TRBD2,CSVVVVAGLGEQYF
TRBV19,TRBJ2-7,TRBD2,CASSISGLDSYEQYF
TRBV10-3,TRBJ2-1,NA,CAISDPLAGHEQFF
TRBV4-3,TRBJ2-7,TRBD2,CASSQALREPPGWDEQYF
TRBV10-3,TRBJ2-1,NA,CAISGGRMRYEQFF
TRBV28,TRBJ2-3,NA,CASSLEGQGVTDTQYF
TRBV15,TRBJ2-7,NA,CAMGRDWSYEQYF
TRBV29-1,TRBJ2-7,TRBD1,CSVEGSGQVNEQYF
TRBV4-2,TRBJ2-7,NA,CASSQVSTPGSYEQYF
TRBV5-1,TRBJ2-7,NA,CASSGLYEQYF
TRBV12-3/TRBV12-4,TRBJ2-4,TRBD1,CASSAQGAGKNIQYF
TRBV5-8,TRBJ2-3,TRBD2,CASSDRTSGVSTDTQYF
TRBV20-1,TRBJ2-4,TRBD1,CSARAPGQTSPIQYF
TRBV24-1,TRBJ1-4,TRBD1,CATSDPQGAKKEKLFF
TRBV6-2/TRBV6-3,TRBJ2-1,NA,CASSRTARTYNEQFF
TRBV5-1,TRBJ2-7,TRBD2,CASSPIRLAGGTSYEQYF
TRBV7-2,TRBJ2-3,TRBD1,CASSGRDRVTDTQYF
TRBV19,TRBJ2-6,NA,CASSPPQSVLTF
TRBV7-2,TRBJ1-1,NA,CASSSGGRGTEAFF
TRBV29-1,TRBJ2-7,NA,CSVRQSSSYEQYF
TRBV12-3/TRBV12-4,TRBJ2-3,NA,CASSPFGPPDTQYF
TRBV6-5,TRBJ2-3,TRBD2,CASSYWGRGSTDTQYF
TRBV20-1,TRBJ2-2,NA,CSARPGQLNTGELFF
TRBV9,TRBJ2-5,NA,CASSGYHHETQYF
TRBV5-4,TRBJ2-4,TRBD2,CASGSGTSGTKNIQYF
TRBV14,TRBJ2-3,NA,CASSQDLADTQYF
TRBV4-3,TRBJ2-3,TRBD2,CASSQDYPSGGGDTQYF
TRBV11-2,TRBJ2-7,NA,CASSQEAGAYEQYF
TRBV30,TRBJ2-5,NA,CAWGRLVLETQYF
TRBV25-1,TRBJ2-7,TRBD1,CASSEYGTGAPGEQYF
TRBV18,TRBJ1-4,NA,CASSHRGAATNEKLFF
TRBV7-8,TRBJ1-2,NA,CASSQTGTAGGYTF
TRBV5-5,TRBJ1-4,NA,CASSLLGLDGKLFF
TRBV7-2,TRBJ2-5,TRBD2,CASSLPGGMQETQYF
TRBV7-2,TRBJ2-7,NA,CASSAAGTTMGEYF
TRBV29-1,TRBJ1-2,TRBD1,CSVDRPGGDYGYTF
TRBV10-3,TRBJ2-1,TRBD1,CAINRTGRLNNEQFF
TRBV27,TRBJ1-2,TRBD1,CASSRGQTLYGYTF
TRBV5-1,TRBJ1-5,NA,CASSSGDSNQPQHF
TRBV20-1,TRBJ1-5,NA,CSVRGQPQHF
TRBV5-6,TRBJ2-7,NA,CASSSGRGSYEQYF
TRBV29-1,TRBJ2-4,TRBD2,CSVMGLAGDGAIKNIQYF
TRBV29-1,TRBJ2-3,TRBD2,CSVGRGTSGLGDTQYF
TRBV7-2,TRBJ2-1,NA,CASSHGGTPIEQFF
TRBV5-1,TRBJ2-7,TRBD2,CASSLAGGVLYEQYF
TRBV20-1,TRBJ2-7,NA,CSAREGAGNSYEQYF
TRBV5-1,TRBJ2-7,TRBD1,CASSTGQSQRYEQYF
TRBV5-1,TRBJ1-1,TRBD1,CASSPGTANTEAFF
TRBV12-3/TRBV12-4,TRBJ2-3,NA,CASSLVTAQDTQYF
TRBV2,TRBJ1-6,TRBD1,CASSRDSYNSPLHF
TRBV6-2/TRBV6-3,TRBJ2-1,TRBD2,CASNRLAGVNEQFF
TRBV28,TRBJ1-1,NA,CASRTVNTEAFF
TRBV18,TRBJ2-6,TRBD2,CASSPPGGRANVLTF
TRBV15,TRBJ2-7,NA,CATSMYQEYEQYF
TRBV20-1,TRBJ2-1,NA,CSARDPRSGPYNEQFF